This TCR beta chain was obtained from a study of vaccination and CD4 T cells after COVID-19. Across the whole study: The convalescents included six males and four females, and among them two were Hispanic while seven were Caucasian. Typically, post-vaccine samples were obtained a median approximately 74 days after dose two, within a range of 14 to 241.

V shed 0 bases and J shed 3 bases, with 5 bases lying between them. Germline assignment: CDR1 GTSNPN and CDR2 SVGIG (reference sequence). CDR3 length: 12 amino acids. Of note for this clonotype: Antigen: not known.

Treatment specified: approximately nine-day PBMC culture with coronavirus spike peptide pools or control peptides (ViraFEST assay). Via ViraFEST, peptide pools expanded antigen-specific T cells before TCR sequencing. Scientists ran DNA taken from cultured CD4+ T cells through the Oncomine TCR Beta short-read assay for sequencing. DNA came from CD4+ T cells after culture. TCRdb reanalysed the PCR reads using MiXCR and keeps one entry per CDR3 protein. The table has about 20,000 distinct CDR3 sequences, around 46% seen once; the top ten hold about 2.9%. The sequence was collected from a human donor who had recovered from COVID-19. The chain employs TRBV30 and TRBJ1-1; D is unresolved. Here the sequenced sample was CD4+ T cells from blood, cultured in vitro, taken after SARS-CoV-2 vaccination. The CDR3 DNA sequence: TGTGCCTGGAGTGTAGGTGACACTGAAGCTTTCTTT. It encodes CAWSVGDTEAFF.